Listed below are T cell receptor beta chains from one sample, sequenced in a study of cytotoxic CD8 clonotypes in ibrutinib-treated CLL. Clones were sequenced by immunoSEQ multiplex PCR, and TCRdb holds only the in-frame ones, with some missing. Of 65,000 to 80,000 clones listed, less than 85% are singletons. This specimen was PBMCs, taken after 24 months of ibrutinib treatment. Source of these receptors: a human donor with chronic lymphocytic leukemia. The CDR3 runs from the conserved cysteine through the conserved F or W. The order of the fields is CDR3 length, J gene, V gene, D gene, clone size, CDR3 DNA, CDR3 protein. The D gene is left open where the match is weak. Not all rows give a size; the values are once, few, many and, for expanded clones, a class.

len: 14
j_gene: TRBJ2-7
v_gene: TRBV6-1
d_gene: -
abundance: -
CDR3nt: TGTGCCAGCAGCCACCGGGACAACACCTACGAGCAGTACTTC
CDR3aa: CASSHRDNTYEQYF

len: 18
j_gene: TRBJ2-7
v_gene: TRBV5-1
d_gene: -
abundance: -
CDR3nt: TGCGCCAGCAGCTTGGGGGGAACCGGGGCGGGGTCTAATTACGAGCAGTACTTC
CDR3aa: CASSLGGTGAGSNYEQYF

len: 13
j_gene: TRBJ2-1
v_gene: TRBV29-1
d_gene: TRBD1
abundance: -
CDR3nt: TGCAGCGTTGAAGAGGGACAGGGGCGAGAGCAGTTCTTC
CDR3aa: CSVEEGQGREQFF

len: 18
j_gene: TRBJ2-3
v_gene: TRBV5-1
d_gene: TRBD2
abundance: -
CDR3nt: TGCGCCAGCAGCTTAACCCCCGGGACTAGCGGGATAACAGATACGCAGTATTTT
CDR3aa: CASSLTPGTSGITDTQYF

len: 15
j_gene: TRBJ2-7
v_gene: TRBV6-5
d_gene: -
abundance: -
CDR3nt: TGTGCCAGCAGGCGAGCGCGGTACCCGGCCTACGAGCAGTACTTC
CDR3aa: CASRRARYPAYEQYF

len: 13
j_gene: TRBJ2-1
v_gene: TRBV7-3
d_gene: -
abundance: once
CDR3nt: TGTGCCAGCAGCTTAGCGGCACACAATGAGCAGTTCTTC
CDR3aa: CASSLAAHNEQFF

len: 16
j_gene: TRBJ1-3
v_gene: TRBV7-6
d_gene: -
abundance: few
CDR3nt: TGTGCCAGCAGCTTAGCGTCGGTGGGCTCTGGAAACACCATATATTTT
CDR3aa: CASSLASVGSGNTIYF

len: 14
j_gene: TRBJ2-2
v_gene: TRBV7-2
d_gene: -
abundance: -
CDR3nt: TGTGCCAGCAGTCCGGGGGCCGGGGCCGGGGAGCTGTTTTTT
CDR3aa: CASSPGAGAGELFF

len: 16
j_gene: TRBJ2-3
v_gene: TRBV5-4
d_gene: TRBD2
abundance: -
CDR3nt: TGTGCCAGCAGCCTGGGTGGGACTAGCGGGACAGATACGCAGTATTTT
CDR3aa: CASSLGGTSGTDTQYF

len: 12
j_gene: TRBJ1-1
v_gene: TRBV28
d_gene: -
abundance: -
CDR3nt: TGTGCCAGCAGTTTAGACAGCACTGAAGCTTTCTTT
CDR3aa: CASSLDSTEAFF

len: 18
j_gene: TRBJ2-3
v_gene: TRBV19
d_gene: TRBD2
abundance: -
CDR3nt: TGTGCCAGTAGTATACGCATCTCCCCTAGCGGGAACACAGATACGCAGTATTTT
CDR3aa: CASSIRISPSGNTDTQYF

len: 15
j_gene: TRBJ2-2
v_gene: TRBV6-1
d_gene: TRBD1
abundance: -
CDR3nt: TGTGCCAGCAGCCCCGGGACAGCGAACACCGGGGAGCTGTTTTTT
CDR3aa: CASSPGTANTGELFF

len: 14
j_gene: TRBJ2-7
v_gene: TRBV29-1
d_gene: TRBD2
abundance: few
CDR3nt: TGCAGCGTTACTCACGGACTAGAAGGCTACGAGCAGTACTTC
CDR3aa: CSVTHGLEGYEQYF

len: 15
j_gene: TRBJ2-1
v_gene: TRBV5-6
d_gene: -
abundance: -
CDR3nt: TGTGCCAGCTCCCGTTACGTGGGAACCTACAATGAGCAGTTCTTC
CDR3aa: CASSRYVGTYNEQFF

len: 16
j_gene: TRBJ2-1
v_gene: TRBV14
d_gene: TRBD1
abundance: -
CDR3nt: TGTGCCAGCAGCCAGAAACAGGGGCTAGGTCTCAATGAGCAGTTCTTC
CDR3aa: CASSQKQGLGLNEQFF

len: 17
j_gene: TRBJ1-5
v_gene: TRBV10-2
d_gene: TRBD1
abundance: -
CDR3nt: TGCGCCAGCAGTCGTTTATTGTCGAGACAGGGGGGTCAGCCCCAGCATTTT
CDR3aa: CASSRLLSRQGGQPQHF

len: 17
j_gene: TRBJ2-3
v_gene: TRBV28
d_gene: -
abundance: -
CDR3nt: TGTGCCAGCAGTTTAGGGCTACCCGTACAGCCGACAGATACGCAGTATTTT
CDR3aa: CASSLGLPVQPTDTQYF

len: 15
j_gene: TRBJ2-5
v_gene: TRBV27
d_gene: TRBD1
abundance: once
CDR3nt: TGTGCCAGCAGTTCCGGGACAGGGGGCCAAGAGACCCAGTACTTC
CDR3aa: CASSSGTGGQETQYF

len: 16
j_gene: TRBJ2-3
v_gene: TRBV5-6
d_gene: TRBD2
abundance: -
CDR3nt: TGTGCCAGCAGCTTGGTGCTAGCGGGAGATGTAGATACGCAGTATTTT
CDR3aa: CASSLVLAGDVDTQYF

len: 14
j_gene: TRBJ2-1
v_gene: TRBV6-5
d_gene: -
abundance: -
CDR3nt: TGTGCCAGCAGTTACCGCGTTGGGCTTGCTGAGCAGTTCTTC
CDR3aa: CASSYRVGLAEQFF

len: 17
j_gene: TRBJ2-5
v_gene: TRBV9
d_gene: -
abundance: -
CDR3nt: TGTGCCAGCAGCGTACCGGACAGAAATCTAGACTCAGAGACCCAGTACTTC
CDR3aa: CASSVPDRNLDSETQYF

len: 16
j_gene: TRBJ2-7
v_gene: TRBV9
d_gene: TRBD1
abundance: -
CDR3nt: TGTGCCAGCAGCGCGGGGCCGGGACAGGTGGGCTACGAGCAGTACTTC
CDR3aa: CASSAGPGQVGYEQYF

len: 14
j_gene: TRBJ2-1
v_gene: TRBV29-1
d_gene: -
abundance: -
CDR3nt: TGCAGCGTTGGAGGGAGAGTTTCCGACAATGAGCAGTTCTTC
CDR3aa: CSVGGRVSDNEQFF

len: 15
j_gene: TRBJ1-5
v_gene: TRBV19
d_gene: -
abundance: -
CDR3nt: TGTGCCAGTAGTACGACTCCTAATAGCAATCAGCCCCAGCATTTT
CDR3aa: CASSTTPNSNQPQHF

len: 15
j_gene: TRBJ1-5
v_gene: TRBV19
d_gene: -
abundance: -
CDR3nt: TGTGCCAGTAGTATAGACCATCAGGGCAATCAGCCCCAGCATTTT
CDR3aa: CASSIDHQGNQPQHF

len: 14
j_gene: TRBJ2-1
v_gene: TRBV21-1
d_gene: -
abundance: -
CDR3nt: TGTGCCAGCGGGGGGACAGGGGACGGCAATGAGCAGTTCTTC
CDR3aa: CASGGTGDGNEQFF